At least ten counts were recorded for the clone carrying this T cell receptor (beta chain). What it recognizes is unknown. The cDNA was generated by 5'RACE with 10-nucleotide random UMIs. TCRdb reprocessed the 5' RACE reads via MiXCR and lists one record per CDR3 protein. The sample has about 44,000 distinct CDR3 sequences, roughly 21% seen once. This sample stems from a study of neurological immune-mediated disorders. Study findings and constraints: Across subjects, no CDR3 amino acid sequence appeared in expanded clones of more than one subject, a finding that suggested private repertoires in all groups.

The time point here: technical triplicate 3. The sequence was collected from a man in his 60s with HTLV-1-associated myelopathy (HAM/TSP). Sequenced input: PBMCs.

The CDR3 region has the DNA TGTGCCAGCAGCTTAGCACCAGCCAGGACAGGACCCCGATCCGGGGAGCTGTTTTTT. Protein sequence: CASSLAPARTGPRSGELFF. The chain recombines TRBV7-9 with TRBJ2-2; TRBD1 agrees at 7 bases. From germline, CDR1 is SEHNR and CDR2 FQNEAQ (reference sequence). This CDR3 region has 19 residues. V shed 0 bases, J shed 6 bases, and the junction held 16 bases outside the gene matches.